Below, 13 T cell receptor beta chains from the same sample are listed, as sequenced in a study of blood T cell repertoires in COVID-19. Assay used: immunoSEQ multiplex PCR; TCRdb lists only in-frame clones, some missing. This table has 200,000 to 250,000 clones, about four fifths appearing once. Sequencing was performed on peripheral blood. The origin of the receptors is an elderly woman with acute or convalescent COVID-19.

In DNA form, the CDR3 reads TGCGCCAGCAGCTTGAATACAGGGACCGAGCCCCAGCATTTT. As protein: CASSLNTGTEPQHF. J is TRBJ1-5 and V is TRBV5-1; possible D gene TRBD1, 6 bases. The CDR3 length is 14 residues. CDR1 is SGHRS and CDR2 is YFSETQ in the germline V gene. The V and J ends lost 1 base and 8 bases respectively, with 13 bases between them.

CDR3 loop: CASSLASSGGYSSTDTQYF. The DNA for the CDR3 is TGCGCCAGCAGCTTGGCTTCTAGCGGGGGATACTCTAGCACAGATACGCAGTATTTT. The chain combines TRBV5-1 with TRBJ2-3; TRBD2 aligns across 10 bases. CDR1 is SGHRS, CDR2 YFSETQ, per germline. The CDR3 is 19 residues long. V was clipped by 0 bases and J by 0 bases; unmatched bases: 10. Full variable domain (outside the CDR3, taken from reference TRBV5-1 and TRBJ2-3): KAGVTQTPRYLIKTRGQQVTLSCSPISGHRSVSWYQQTPGQGLQFLFEYFSETQRNKGNFPGRFSGRQFSNSRSEMNVSTLELGDSALYLCASSLASSGGYSSTDTQYFGPGTRLTVL.

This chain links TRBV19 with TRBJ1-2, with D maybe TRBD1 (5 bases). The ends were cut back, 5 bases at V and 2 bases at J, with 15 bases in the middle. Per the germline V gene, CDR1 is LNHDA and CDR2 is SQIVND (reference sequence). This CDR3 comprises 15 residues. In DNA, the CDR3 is TGTGCCAGTAGTCAACGACAGCTTAGGAACTATGGCTACACCTTC. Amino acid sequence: CASSQRQLRNYGYTF.

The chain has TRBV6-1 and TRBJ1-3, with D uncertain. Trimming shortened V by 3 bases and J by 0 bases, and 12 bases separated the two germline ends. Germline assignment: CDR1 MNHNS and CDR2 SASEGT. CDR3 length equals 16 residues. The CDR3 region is CASSEQATSSGNTIYF. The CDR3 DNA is TGTGCCAGCAGTGAGCAGGCGACGAGCTCTGGAAACACCATATATTTT.

DNA of the CDR3: TGCGCCAGCAGCCCGGACAGGGGGATCGGCACTGAAGCTTTCTTT. Protein sequence: CASSPDRGIGTEAFF. The chain links TRBV5-1 to TRBJ1-1; TRBD1 matches at 10 bases. Unmatched junction bases numbered 7, after V lost 4 bases and J lost 4 bases. Germline CDR1 reads SGHRS; CDR2 reads YFSETQ. This CDR3 region has 15 residues.

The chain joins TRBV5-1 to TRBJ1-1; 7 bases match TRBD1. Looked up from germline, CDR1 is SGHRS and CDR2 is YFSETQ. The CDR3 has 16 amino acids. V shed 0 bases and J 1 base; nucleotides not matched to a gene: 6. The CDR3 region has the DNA TGCGCCAGCAGCTTGGCCAGGGCAGGGGGGAACACTGAAGCTTTCTTT. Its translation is CASSLARAGGNTEAFF.

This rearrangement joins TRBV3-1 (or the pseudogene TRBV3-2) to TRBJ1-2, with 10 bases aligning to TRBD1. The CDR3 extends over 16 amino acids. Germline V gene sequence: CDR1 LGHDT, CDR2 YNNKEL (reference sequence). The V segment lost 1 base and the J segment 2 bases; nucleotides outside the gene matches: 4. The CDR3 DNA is TGTGCCAGCAGCCAAGCTGGGGGACAGGGGAACTATGGCTACACCTTC. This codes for CASSQAGGQGNYGYTF.

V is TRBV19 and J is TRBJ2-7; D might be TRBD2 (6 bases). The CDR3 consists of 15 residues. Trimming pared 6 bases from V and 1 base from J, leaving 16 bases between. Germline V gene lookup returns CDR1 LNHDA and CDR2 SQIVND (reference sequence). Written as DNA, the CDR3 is TGTGCCAGTAGCCCGGGACCCGGAGGGTCCTACGAGCAGTACTTC. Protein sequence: CASSPGPGGSYEQYF.

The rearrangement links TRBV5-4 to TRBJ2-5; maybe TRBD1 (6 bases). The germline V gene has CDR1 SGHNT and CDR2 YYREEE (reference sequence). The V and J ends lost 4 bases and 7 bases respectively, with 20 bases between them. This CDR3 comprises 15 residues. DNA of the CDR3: TGTGCCAGCAGCCTACCAGGGACACAGAAAGGGACCCAGTACTTC. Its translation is CASSLPGTQKGTQYF.

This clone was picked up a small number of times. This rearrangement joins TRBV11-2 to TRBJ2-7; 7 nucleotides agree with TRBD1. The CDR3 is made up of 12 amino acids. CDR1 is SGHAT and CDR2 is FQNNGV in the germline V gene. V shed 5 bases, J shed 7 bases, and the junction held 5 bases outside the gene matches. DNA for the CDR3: TGTGCCAGCAGCAGGGGGACAGCAGAGCAGTACTTC. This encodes CASSRGTAEQYF.

CDR3 residues: CASSPPDFFSGNTIYF. The CDR3, as DNA: TGTGCCAGCTCACCCCCCGACTTCTTCTCTGGAAACACCATATATTTT. The V call is TRBV18, the J call TRBJ1-3; no clear D gene. Trimming took off 3 bases at V and 0 bases at J, with 12 bases between the two ends. CDR1 KGHSH and CDR2 LQKENI come from the germline V gene. This CDR3 contains 16 residues.

CDR3 nucleotide sequence: TGTGCCAGCAGTTTGTATGAGGGCACTGAAGCTTTCTTT. Its protein product is CASSLYEGTEAFF. V is TRBV5-5 and J is TRBJ1-1; the D is unclear. The CDR3 spans 13 residues. Trimming pared 5 bases from V and 4 bases from J, leaving 12 bases between. Germline V gene data show CDR1 as SGHKS and CDR2 as YYEKEE (reference sequence).

The CDR3 DNA reads as TGCGCCAGCAGCCAAGAGGGCCGTGCGGGTGCTTCAGATACGCAGTATTTT. It translates to CASSQEGRAGASDTQYF. The rearrangement links TRBV4-1 to TRBJ2-3, with a weak D call TRBD2 (5 bases). Germline CDR1 is MGHRA and CDR2 is YSYEKL. V lost 0 bases and J lost 4, with 17 bases in between. CDR3 size: 17 residues.